The 12 T cell receptor beta chains given below trace back to one sample, sequenced in a study of OX40 agonist ivuxolimab in advanced cancers. Produced via immunoSEQ multiplex PCR; TCRdb's table is partial and in-frame only. The sample lists about 21,000 clones; nearly 85% were seen once. The sequencing here drew on CD4+ or CD8+ T cells sorted from blood, taken in a trial of the OX40 agonist ivuxolimab. Receptors originate from an adult with an advanced solid tumor such as melanoma, head and neck, liver or kidney cancer.

This rearrangement joins TRBV5-4 to TRBJ2-7, with a weak D call TRBD2 (5 bases). The CDR3 runs to 14 residues. CDR1 is SGHNT, CDR2 YYREEE, per germline (reference sequence). Deletions cut 5 bases from V and 7 bases from J, with 19 bases between. This CDR3 is CASRLQSGYKEQYF. In DNA, the CDR3 is TGTGCCAGCAGACTTCAATCGGGGTACAAAGAGCAGTACTTC.

The rearrangement links TRBV5-6 to TRBJ2-5; 7 bases are a match to TRBD1. This CDR3 comprises 18 residues. Per the germline V gene, CDR1 is SGHDT and CDR2 is YYEEEE. V dropped 1 base and J dropped 6; count of bases not matched to a gene: 18. CDR3 DNA: TGTGCCAGCAGCTTGTACGGGACAGTAGGTATGACGAAGAAGACCCAGTACTTC. Protein product: CASSLYGTVGMTKKTQYF.

The chain is built from TRBV5-1 and TRBJ2-7; 8 bases align to TRBD1. The CDR3 is 14 residues long. Trimming removed 0 bases from V and 6 bases from J; junction bases left unmatched: 5. In germline, CDR1 is SGHRS, CDR2 YFSETQ. CDR3 loop: CASSLVDRDREQYF. CDR3 nucleotide sequence: TGCGCCAGCAGCTTGGTGGACAGGGACCGCGAGCAGTACTTC.

V is TRBV7-8 and J is TRBJ2-1; 14 nucleotides line up with TRBD2. Germline values: CDR1 SGHVS, CDR2 FQNEAQ. V was clipped by 5 bases and J by 5 bases; unmatched bases: 5. The length of the CDR3 is 16 residues. This CDR3 is CASSTGLAGADNEQFF. CDR3 in DNA: TGTGCCAGCAGCACGGGACTAGCGGGAGCGGACAATGAGCAGTTCTTC.

This chain uses TRBV6-5 with TRBJ2-5; 13 positions match TRBD2. Germline V lookup: CDR1 MNHEY, CDR2 SVGAGI. After removal of 4 bases from V and 2 bases from J, the junction contained 4 bases not matched to a gene. The CDR3 sequence is 16 residues long. The chain's CDR3 is CASSSWTSGRQETQYF. CDR3 DNA sequence: TGTGCCAGCAGTTCCTGGACTAGCGGGAGACAAGAGACCCAGTACTTC.

The chain employs TRBV7-9 and TRBJ2-5, with D possibly TRBD1 on 6 matching bases. Between the trimmed V and J ends, which lost 8 bases and 1 base, there was a span of 8 bases. This CDR3 contains 12 residues. CDR1 and CDR2 from the germline V gene are SEHNR and FQNEAQ (reference sequence). The DNA for the CDR3 is TGTGCCAGCCGGACAGTCCAAGAGACCCAGTACTTC. Its translation: CASRTVQETQYF. Together with reference TRBV7-9 and TRBJ2-5, the CDR3 gives the full variable domain: DTGVSQNPRHKITKRGQNVTFRCDPISEHNRLYWYRQTLGQGPEFLTYFQNEAQLEKSRLLSDRFSAERPKGSFSTLEIQRTEQGDSAMYLCASRTVQETQYFGPGTRLLVL.

This clone was found once. The chain combines TRBV20-1 with TRBJ2-1; D not resolved. The V and J ends lost 5 bases and 4 bases respectively, with 3 bases between them. The germline gives CDR1 DFQATT, CDR2 SNEGSKA (reference sequence). The CDR3 spans 10 residues. CDR3 in amino acids: CSAQYNEQFF. For the CDR3, the DNA is TGCAGTGCTCAATACAATGAGCAGTTCTTC.

The rearrangement joins TRBV6-5 to TRBJ1-5; TRBD1 might be the D (5 bases). Germline V CDR1 and CDR2: MNHEY, SVGAGI. The germline V and J ends were trimmed by 6 bases and 3 bases, with 15 bases remaining between them. The CDR3 is 15 amino acids. The CDR3 is CASRPPGRDNQPQHF. CDR3 DNA: TGTGCCAGCAGGCCTCCGGGACGAGACAATCAGCCCCAGCATTTT.

CDR3 DNA: TGTGCCAGTAGTATAGATCACAGTTTTACCGGGGAGCTGTTTTTT. As protein: CASSIDHSFTGELFF. This chain uses TRBV19 with TRBJ2-2; D remains unclear. From germline, CDR1 is LNHDA and CDR2 SQIVND (reference sequence). There are 15 residues in the CDR3. Trimming took 0 bases from V and 5 from J, leaving 10 bases between them.

The genes are TRBV19 and TRBJ2-1; a possible D gene is TRBD1 (7 bases). V was pared by 2 bases and J by 3 bases, with 14 bases between. Germline assignment: CDR1 LNHDA and CDR2 SQIVND (reference sequence). The CDR3 extends over 16 amino acids. The CDR3 nucleotides are TGTGCCAGTAGTATAAATGGAGGGGGCGACTACAATGAGCAGTTCTTC. It codes for CASSINGGGDYNEQFF. The entire variable domain, with the rest obtained from reference TRBV19 and TRBJ2-1, is as follows: DGGITQSPKYLFRKEGQNVTLSCEQNLNHDAMYWYRQDPGQGLRLIYYSQIVNDFQKGDIAEGYSVSREKKESFPLTVTSAQKNPTAFYLCASSINGGGDYNEQFFGPGTRLTVL.

This clone occurred once. This chain links TRBV30 with TRBJ2-1, with a weak D call TRBD2 (5 bases). The V end lost 0 bases, the J end lost 8 bases, and 11 bases lay between the germline ends. The CDR3 length is 13 residues. Looked up from germline, CDR1 is GTSNPN and CDR2 is SVGIG (reference sequence). The CDR3 spells CAWSVLATDEQFF. In nucleotides, the CDR3 is TGTGCCTGGAGTGTCCTAGCCACCGATGAGCAGTTCTTC.

V and J are TRBV28 and TRBJ2-6, with unresolved D. V lost 6 bases and J lost 4, with 13 bases in between. Germline lookup yields CDR1 MDHEN and CDR2 SYDVKM. The CDR3 totals 15 residues. CDR3 sequence (DNA): TGTGCCAGCAGCGCTAGGAGCAGGGGGGCCAACGTCCTGACTTTC. Its protein product is CASSARSRGANVLTF.